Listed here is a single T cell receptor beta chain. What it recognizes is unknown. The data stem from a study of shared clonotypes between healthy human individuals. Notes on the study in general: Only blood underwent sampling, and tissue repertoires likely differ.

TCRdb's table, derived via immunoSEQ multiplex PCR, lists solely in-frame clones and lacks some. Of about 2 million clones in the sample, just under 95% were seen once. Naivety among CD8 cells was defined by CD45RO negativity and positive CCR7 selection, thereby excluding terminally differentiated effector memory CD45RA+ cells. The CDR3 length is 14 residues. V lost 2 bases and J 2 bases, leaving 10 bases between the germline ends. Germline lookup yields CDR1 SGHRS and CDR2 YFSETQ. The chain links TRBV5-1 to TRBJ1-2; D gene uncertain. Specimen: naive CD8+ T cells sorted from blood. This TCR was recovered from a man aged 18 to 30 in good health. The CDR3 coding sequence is TGCGCCAGCAGCTTAACCGACAAGAACTATGGCTACACCTTC. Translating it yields CASSLTDKNYGYTF.